This record concerns one T cell receptor (beta chain) sequence. Other DNA variants within this sample encode the same CDR3. Investigators divided CD4+ cells into CD45RA+ naive and CD45RA-negative memory subsets. This specimen comes from a study of shared clonotypes between healthy human individuals. Profiling relied on immunoSEQ multiplex PCR, and the TCRdb table lists in-frame clones only, not all of them. The table shows under 1,100,000 clones, with approximately 76% occurring only once. This TCR was sampled from a man between 18 and 29 years old in good health. Sequenced: memory CD4+ T cells sorted from blood. Subset reported: CD45RA-negative fraction.

The chain's CDR3 is CASSLGGGQPQHF. The CDR3 nucleotides are TGCGCCAGCAGCTTGGGGGGAGGTCAGCCCCAGCATTTT. This sequence joins TRBV5-1 and TRBJ1-5; unclear D gene. The V gene's germline CDR1 is SGHRS and CDR2 YFSETQ. Trimming cost V 0 bases and J 6 bases, with 7 bases left between them. This CDR3 has 13 residues.